The sequence of this TCR beta chain was determined in a study of T cell changes during pregnancy in multiple sclerosis. Trimming cost V 0 bases and J 3 bases; bases outside gene matches: 4. This CDR3 is 16 amino acids long. CDR1 SGHRS and CDR2 YFSETQ come from the germline V gene. Repertoires were generated with immunoSEQ multiplex PCR, while TCRdb's copy carries only in-frame clones and drops some. The sample has tens of thousands of clones, just over 90% seen once. This chain connects TRBV5-1 to TRBJ2-5; the match to TRBD2 covers 11 bases. The origin of this receptor is a female donor with multiple sclerosis, enrolled in a pregnancy study. This material consisted of peripheral blood, taken in the third trimester of pregnancy. The CDR3 nucleotides are TGCGCCAGCAGCTTGGACCGACTAGCGGGGAAAGAGACCCAGTACTTC. Amino acid sequence: CASSLDRLAGKETQYF.